The source of this T cell receptor (beta chain) is a study of Ad26.COV2.S vaccination and SARS-CoV-2 variants (dated by TCRdb to about 2021). Background for the entire study: Vaccine-arm donors came from COV1001, a multicentre, randomized, double-blind, placebo-controlled phase I-IIa trial of Ad26.COV2.S in healthy adults. Ad26.COV2.S was administered intramuscularly at 5 x 10^10 or 1 x 10^11 viral particles, either as a single shot or as two shots given 56 days apart. The specificity and breadth of SARS-CoV-2-reactive T cell receptors after Ad26.COV2.S vaccination were assessed by TCRbeta repertoire sequencing. A total of 32 samples were included in the TCR-sequenced set, comprising about 20 Ad26.COV2.S vaccine recipients, 5 placebo recipients and 8 SARS-CoV-2 convalescent individuals. Participants in the trial were split at random into five groups of five each, receiving low-dose or high-dose Ad26.COV2.S once or twice, or else placebo on both occasions. Investigators remained blinded to trial group allocation during experiments and outcome assessment. Study-level results and caveats: Compared with placebo recipients, Ad26.COV2.S recipients showed higher spike-specific TCR breadth (P = 0.0014). According to the authors, total T cell responses may have been underestimated by the TCR breadth and depth analyses. The study was not powered to compare responses between vaccine doses or regimens. After vaccination, substantial breadth of spike-specific CD8+ and CD4+ T cell responses was reported. Comparable non-spike TCR breadth was observed between vaccine and placebo recipients, consistent with only spike being contained in the vaccine.

A note on this clone: Its recognized antigen is unknown. No much larger clonotype is one base removed from it; base qualities were not supplied.

The label giving this sample's treatment or condition can be read as: 15 to 20 received Ad26.COV2.S at low or high dose, single or two shots; several received placebo; per-sample allocation not given. For vaccine and placebo recipients, the sequenced repertoires came from samples collected on day 63 after the first injection. Cohort 1b enrolled around 23 adults aged 18-55 years at a single site in Boston, USA, between 29 July and 7 August 2020. Ad26.COV2.S was a replication-incompetent adenovirus type 26 vector expressing a prefusion-stabilized SARS-CoV-2 spike protein from the original Wuhan strain. V loses 6 bases of germline sequence and J loses 1 base, and the interval between the two ends is 9 bases. Based on the germline V gene (reference sequence), the CDR1 and CDR2 sequences are DFQATT and SNEGSKA. There are 12 amino acids in the CDR3, from cysteine to phenylalanine inclusive. Solely the CDR3 DNA is kept, with 36 bases framed from the first base.

TCRbeta CDR3 regions were sequenced with the immunoSEQ Assay. After extraction, genomic DNA underwent amplification by bias-controlled multiplex PCR, followed by high-throughput sequencing. Per the original workflow: To quantify the absolute abundance of every unique TCRbeta CDR3 region, sequences were collapsed and filtered. T cell fraction was estimated by normalization of TCRbeta template counts to usable DNA, with usable DNA being measured through amplification of reference genes present in all nucleated cells. Repertoire TCRs were annotated as SARS-CoV-2-specific when V gene, CDR3 amino acid sequence and J gene were exactly matched to a known reactive TCR set. The reference SARS-CoV-2 TCR set was derived from MIRA and filtered for enrichment in COVID-19-positive ImmuneCODE repertoires, a step that removed public or cross-reactive TCRs. Drawing on the MIRA antigens, annotated TCRs were analysed further at the level of specific ORF or position within ORF. Depth was the summed frequency of annotated unique rearrangements, while breadth was defined as annotated unique rearrangements over total unique productive rearrangements. TCR breadth was compared between groups using two-sided Wilcoxon rank-sum tests. The clones in this table, taken by TCRdb from immuneACCESS, are in-frame only. Not every clone is retained; where verified, under half of the shortfall comes from an unresolved V gene, and the cause of the rest is unknown. V and J calls and clone size are those listed in that table; D and trimming were worked out from the DNA. The table for this sample lists fewer than 500,000 clones; about 90% of them were counted only once. The ten largest clones represent about 4.1% of the sample.

The source material was peripheral blood, sampled in a trial of Ad26.COV2.S vaccine versus placebo. The TCR sequence derives from a person aged 18 to 59 who received the Ad26.COV2.S COVID-19 vaccine or a placebo. This receptor chain uses TRBV20-1 and TRBJ2-5, with the D gene not confidently named. The sequenced DNA is TGCAGTGCAAGTCGGGCCCAAGAGACCCAGTACTTC. This yields the protein CSASRAQETQYF.